This paragraph reports one T cell receptor beta chain. The data were taken from a study of blood T cell repertoires in COVID-19. The method was immunoSEQ multiplex PCR; TCRdb's version includes in-frame clones alone and lacks a portion of them. The sample contains roughly 120,000 clones, around three quarters of which appear only once. Germline V gene sequence: CDR1 SNHLY, CDR2 FYNNEI. J gave up 0 bases and V 7 bases, and 14 bases lay outside the gene matches. The CDR3 totals 17 residues. The clonotype comes from a woman in her sixties with acute or convalescent COVID-19. The chain has TRBV2 and TRBJ1-2, with TRBD1 identical over 7 bases. Sequencing was performed on peripheral blood. The CDR3 coding sequence is TGTGCCAGCACCTTACGTTCGGCAGGGGGATCTAACTATGGCTACACCTTC. This encodes CASTLRSAGGSNYGYTF.